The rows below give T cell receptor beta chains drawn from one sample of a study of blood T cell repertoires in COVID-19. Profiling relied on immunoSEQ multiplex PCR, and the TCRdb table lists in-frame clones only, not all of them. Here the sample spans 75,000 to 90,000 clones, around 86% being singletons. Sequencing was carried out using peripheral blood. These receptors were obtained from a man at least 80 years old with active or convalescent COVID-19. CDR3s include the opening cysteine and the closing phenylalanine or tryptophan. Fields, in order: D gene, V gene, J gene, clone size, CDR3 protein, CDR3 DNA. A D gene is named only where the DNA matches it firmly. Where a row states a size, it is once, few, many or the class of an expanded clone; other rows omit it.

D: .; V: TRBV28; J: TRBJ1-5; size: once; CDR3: CASSFPSGQPQHF; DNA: TGTGCCAGCAGTTTCCCCTCTGGCCAGCCCCAGCATTTT
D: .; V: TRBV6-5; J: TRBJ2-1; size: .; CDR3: CAISRGTLSYNEQFF; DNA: TGTGCCATTTCGCGCGGGACCCTTTCCTACAATGAGCAGTTCTTC
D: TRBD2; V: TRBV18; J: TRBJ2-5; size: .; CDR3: CASSPRLAVQETQYF; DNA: TGTGCCAGCTCACCCAGACTAGCGGTCCAAGAGACCCAGTACTTC
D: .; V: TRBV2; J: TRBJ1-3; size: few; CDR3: CASGGAGNTIYF; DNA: TGTGCCAGCGGGGGGGCTGGAAACACCATATATTTT
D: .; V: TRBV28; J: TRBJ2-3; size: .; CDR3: CASRTTNTDTQYF; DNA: TGTGCCAGCAGGACGACTAACACAGATACGCAGTATTTT
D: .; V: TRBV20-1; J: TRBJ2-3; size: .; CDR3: CSASQGAQYF; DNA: TGCAGTGCTAGCCAGGGCGCGCAGTATTTT
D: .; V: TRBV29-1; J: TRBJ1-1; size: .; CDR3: CSVLRGGNTEAFF; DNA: TGCAGCGTCCTACGAGGTGGGAACACTGAAGCTTTCTTT
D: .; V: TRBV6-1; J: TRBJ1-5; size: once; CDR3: CASSENRNSNQPQHF; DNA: TGTGCCAGCAGTGAAAATAGAAATAGCAATCAGCCCCAGCATTTT
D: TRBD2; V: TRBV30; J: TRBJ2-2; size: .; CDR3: CAWRRLAGYTGELFF; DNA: TGTGCCTGGAGGAGACTAGCGGGATACACCGGGGAGCTGTTTTTT
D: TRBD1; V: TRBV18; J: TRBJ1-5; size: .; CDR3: CASSPDRNQPQHF; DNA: TGTGCCAGCTCACCGGACAGGAATCAGCCCCAGCATTTT
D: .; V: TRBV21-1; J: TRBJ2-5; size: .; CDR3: CASSKGLAGSLETQYF; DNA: TGTGCCAGCAGCAAAGGTCTAGCGGGCTCTCTAGAGACCCAGTACTTC
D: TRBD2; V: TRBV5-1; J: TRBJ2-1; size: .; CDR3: CASSWRLAGNNEQFF; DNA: TGCGCCAGCAGCTGGAGACTAGCGGGAAACAATGAGCAGTTCTTC
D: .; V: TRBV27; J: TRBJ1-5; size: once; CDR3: CASSLSGGYQPQHF; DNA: TGTGCCAGCAGTTTATCTGGAGGTTACCAGCCCCAGCATTTT
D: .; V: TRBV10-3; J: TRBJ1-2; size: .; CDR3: CAISEYGGGYTF; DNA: TGTGCCATCAGTGAGTACGGGGGTGGCTACACCTTC
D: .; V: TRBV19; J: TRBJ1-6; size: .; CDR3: CASSMARGNSPLHF; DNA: TGTGCCAGTAGTATGGCCAGGGGCAATTCACCCCTCCACTTT
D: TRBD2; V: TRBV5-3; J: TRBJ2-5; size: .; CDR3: CARSWTGALGTSGTDYQETQYF; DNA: TGTGCCAGAAGCTGGACTGGGGCCTTGGGGACTAGCGGGACGGATTACCAAGAGACCCAGTACTTC
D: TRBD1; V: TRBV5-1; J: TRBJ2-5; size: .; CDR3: CASSFTGGVETQYF; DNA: TGCGCCAGCAGTTTTACAGGGGGCGTGGAGACCCAGTACTTC
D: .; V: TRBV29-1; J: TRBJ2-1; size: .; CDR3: CSVGGTYNNEQFF; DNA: TGCAGCGTTGGAGGGACATACAACAATGAGCAGTTCTTC
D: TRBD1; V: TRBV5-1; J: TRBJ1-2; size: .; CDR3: CASSSTGEGYGYTF; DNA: TGCGCCAGCAGCTCGACAGGGGAGGGCTATGGCTACACCTTC
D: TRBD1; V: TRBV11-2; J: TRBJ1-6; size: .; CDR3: CASSSRGMGDSYSPLHF; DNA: TGTGCCAGCAGCTCTAGGGGGATGGGGGACAGCTATTCACCCCTCCACTTT
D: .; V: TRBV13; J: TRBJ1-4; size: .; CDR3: CASSFGPLTGKLFF; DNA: TGTGCCAGCAGCTTCGGTCCTCTAACGGGAAAACTGTTTTTT
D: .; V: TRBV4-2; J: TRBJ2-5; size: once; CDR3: CASRDRAQETQYF; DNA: TGTGCCAGCAGGGACAGAGCACAAGAGACCCAGTACTTC
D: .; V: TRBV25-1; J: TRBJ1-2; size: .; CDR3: CASSDLGGGYGYTF; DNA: TGTGCCAGCAGTGATCTCGGGGGGGGCTATGGCTACACCTTC
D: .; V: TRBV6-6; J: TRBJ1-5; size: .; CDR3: CASSYSSDQPQHF; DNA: TGTGCCAGCAGTTACTCGAGTGATCAGCCCCAGCATTTT
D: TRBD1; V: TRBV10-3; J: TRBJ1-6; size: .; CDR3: CAINGQDNSPLHF; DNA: TGTGCCATCAACGGACAGGATAATTCACCCCTCCACTTT
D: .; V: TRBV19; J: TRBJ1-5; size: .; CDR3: CASSIGQPSNQPQHF; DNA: TGTGCCAGTAGTATAGGACAGCCTAGCAATCAGCCCCAGCATTTT
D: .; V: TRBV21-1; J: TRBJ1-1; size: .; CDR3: CASSKFFGAFNTEAFF; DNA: TGTGCCAGCAGCAAATTTTTTGGTGCGTTCAACACTGAAGCTTTCTTT
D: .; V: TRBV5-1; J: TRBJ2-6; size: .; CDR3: CASSFNQGFVNVLTF; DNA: TGCGCCAGCAGCTTTAACCAGGGGTTTGTCAACGTCCTGACTTTC
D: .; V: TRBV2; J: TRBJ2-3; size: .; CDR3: CATATGPGNPDTQYF; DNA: TGTGCCACCGCGACAGGCCCGGGTAACCCAGATACGCAGTATTTT
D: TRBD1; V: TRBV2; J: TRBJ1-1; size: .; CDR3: CASSAEGADNTEAFF; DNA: TGTGCCAGCAGTGCCGAGGGGGCGGATAACACTGAAGCTTTCTTT
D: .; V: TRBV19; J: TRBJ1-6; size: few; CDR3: CASSPGGALYNSPLHF; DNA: TGTGCCAGTAGTCCCGGTGGAGCTCTCTATAATTCACCCCTCCACTTT
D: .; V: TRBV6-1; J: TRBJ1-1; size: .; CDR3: CASSGTVKKVDTEAFF; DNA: TGTGCCAGCAGTGGGACAGTTAAGAAGGTAGACACTGAAGCTTTCTTT
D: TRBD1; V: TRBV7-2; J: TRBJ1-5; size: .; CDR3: CASSRQGEQPQHF; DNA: TGTGCCAGCAGCCGACAGGGGGAGCAGCCCCAGCATTTT
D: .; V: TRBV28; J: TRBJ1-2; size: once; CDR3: CASSLVGQEYGYTF; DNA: TGTGCCAGCAGTTTAGTGGGGCAGGAGTATGGCTACACCTTC
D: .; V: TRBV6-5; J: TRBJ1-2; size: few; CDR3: CASSYSANNYGYTF; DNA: TGTGCCAGCAGTTACTCAGCAAACAACTATGGCTACACCTTC
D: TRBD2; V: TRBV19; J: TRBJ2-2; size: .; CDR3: CASRSEGTSPGELFF; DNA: TGTGCCAGTAGAAGTGAAGGGACTAGCCCCGGGGAGCTGTTTTTT
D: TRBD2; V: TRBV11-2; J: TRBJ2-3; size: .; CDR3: CASSLSGGAQHTQYF; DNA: TGTGCCAGCAGCTTAAGCGGGGGGGCCCAACATACGCAGTATTTT
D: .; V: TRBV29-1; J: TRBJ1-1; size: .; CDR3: CSGDSAGTEAFF; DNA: TGCAGCGGGGACTCAGCAGGCACTGAAGCTTTCTTT
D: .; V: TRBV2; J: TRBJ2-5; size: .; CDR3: CASSGGGEQETQYF; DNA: TGTGCCAGCAGTGGGGGCGGGGAGCAAGAGACCCAGTACTTC
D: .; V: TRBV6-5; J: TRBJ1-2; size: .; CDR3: CASRRTKQGHYGYTF; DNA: TGTGCCAGCAGACGTACGAAACAGGGCCACTATGGCTACACCTTC
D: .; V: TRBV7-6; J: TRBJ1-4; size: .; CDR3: CASSLVPATNEKLFF; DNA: TGTGCCAGCAGCTTAGTTCCCGCAACTAATGAAAAACTGTTTTTT
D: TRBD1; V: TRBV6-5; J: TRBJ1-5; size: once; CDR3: CASSTTGGHQPQHF; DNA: TGTGCCAGCAGCACTACAGGGGGACATCAGCCCCAGCATTTT
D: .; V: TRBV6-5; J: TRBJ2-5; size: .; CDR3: CASSYRQVQETQYF; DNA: TGTGCCAGCAGTTACAGGCAGGTCCAAGAGACCCAGTACTTC
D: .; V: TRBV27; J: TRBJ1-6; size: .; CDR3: CASSVGSSYNSPLHF; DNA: TGTGCCAGCAGCGTGGGGAGCTCCTATAATTCACCCCTCCACTTT
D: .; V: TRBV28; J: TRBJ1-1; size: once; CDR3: CASSLRRRNTEAFF; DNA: TGTGCCAGCAGTTTACGGAGACGGAACACTGAAGCTTTCTTT